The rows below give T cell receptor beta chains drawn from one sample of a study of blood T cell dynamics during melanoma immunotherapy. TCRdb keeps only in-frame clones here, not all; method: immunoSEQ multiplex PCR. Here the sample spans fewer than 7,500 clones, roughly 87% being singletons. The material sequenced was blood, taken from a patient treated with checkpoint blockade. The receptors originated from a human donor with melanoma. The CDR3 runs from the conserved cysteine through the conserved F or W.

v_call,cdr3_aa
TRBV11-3,CASSLEDTDTQYF
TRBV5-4,CASSPSDFGNEKLFF
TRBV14,CASSQTYEQYF
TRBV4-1,CASSQVSLPKADTQYF
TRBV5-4,CASSLGTDQETQYF
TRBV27,CASSSLGRPQETQYF
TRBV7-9,CASSRGLAGGSPGEQYF
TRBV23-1,CASSQSGTGGERTGELFF
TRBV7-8,CASSRVDTEAFF
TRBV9,CASSVATIGELFF
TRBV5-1,CASSLTGTRTDTQYF
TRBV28,CASSSAPWTSAQETQYF
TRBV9,CASSVGGAGGFSGYTF
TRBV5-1,CASSLGGAGVTDTQYF
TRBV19,CASSIIAQGEAFF
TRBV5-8,CASSRIITAGGTDTQYF
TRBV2,CASSLGQALMQFF
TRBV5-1,CASSLSGTSYNEQFF
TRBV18,CASSLGTGNFYEQYF
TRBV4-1,CASSQFRGPLSYEQYF
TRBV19,CASTQGVGSGNTIYF
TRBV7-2,CASTKSWGMNTEAFF
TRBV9,CASSVPAAPNTGELFF
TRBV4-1,CASSRIQGEYSPLHF
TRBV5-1,CASSVGWEGLAGLTDTQYF
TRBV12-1,CASSFEGGEGEENTIYF
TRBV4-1,CASSQTRGTPLHF
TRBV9,CASNLVDEQYF
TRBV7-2,CASRPAGYYGYTF
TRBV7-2,CASSLQGDPYNEQFF
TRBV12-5,CASGLGTSGGIIYNEQFF
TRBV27,CASTPAGASYNEQFF
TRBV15,CATSRGGQGDNEQFF
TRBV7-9,CASSLSGVNQPQHF
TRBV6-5,CASSYERRQGAGYTF
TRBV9,CASSGQLAGGYNEQFF
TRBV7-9,CASSLGLAGGGSYNEQFF
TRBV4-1,CASSQVGTSVNYEQYF
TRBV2,CASSDQIYEQYF
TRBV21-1,CASSKDGGGLLVKNIQYF
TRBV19,CASSKGNQPQHF